This passage covers 5 T cell receptor beta chains from one sample sequenced in a study of blood T cells in healthy people across ages. Primed by a sample-barcoded 5' primer and a J-beta primer mix, a second PCR proceeded for 7 to 11 cycles. MiXCR, applied by TCRdb to the 5' RACE reads, yields one record per CDR3 protein. The sample lists about 780,000 distinct CDR3 sequences, around 68% occurring once. Sequences were obtained from blood. Receptors were obtained from a man in his thirties or forties in good health.

The chain recombines TRBV4-2 with TRBJ1-6, with a tentative D call TRBD1 (6 bases). The germline V gene encodes CDR1 LGHNA and CDR2 YNFKEQ. This CDR3 contains 17 residues. The V end was cut by 4 bases, the J end by 5 bases, with 18 bases between. DNA of the CDR3: TGTGCCAGCAGCCCCCTTTACCGGGGGCTGGATAATTCACCCCTCCACTTT. Translated: CASSPLYRGLDNSPLHF.

The count of this clonotype is one. The chain employs TRBV20-1 and TRBJ1-4, with D tentatively TRBD1 (5 bases). Between the trimmed V and J ends, which lost 6 bases and 1 base, there was a span of 12 bases. Germline V gene lookup returns CDR1 DFQATT and CDR2 SNEGSKA (reference sequence). The CDR3 spans 14 residues. The CDR3 bases are TGCAGTGCAGCGGTCAGGGTAACTAATGAAAAACTGTTTTTT. This translates into CSAAVRVTNEKLFF.

V gene TRBV7-6 combines with J gene TRBJ1-1, with TRBD1 matching over 11 bases. Losses at the gene ends were 5 bases for V and 5 bases for J; bases not matched to a gene: 4. Germline V lookup: CDR1 SGHVS, CDR2 FNYEAQ. The CDR3 is 14 amino acids. CDR3 residues: CASSGGTGGTEAFF. The CDR3 coding sequence is TGTGCCAGCAGCGGCGGGACAGGGGGAACTGAAGCTTTCTTT.

The chain is built from TRBV12-3 or TRBV12-4 and TRBJ2-1, with D tentatively TRBD1 or TRBD2 (6 bases each). This CDR3 has 16 residues. V gave up 5 bases and J gave up 3 bases, with 17 bases separating them. As DNA, the CDR3 is TGTGCCAGCAGTCCTCCAAGGGGGGTAAGCTACAATGAGCAGTTCTTC. Translation gives CASSPPRGVSYNEQFF.

The chain joins TRBV25-1 to TRBJ2-3; tentative D call: TRBD1 (5 bases). Germline values: CDR1 MGHDK, CDR2 SYGVNS. V lost 3 bases and J lost 4, with 11 bases in between. This CDR3 comprises 14 residues. CDR3 sequence reads: CASSDQGIPDTQYF. CDR3 nucleotides: TGTGCCAGCAGTGATCAGGGAATCCCAGATACGCAGTATTTT.